Each of the 24 T cell receptor beta chains below was sequenced from the same sample in a study of T cell responses to AZD1222 COVID-19 vaccine. Produced via immunoSEQ multiplex PCR; TCRdb's table is partial and in-frame only. This repertoire shows over 120,000 clones, approximately 90% found once; its top ten account for about 3.7%. Sample: peripheral blood, taken on day 0 of AZD1222 vaccination. All receptors come from an adult in good health.

The chain links TRBV28 to TRBJ1-5, with 11 nucleotides matching TRBD1. CDR1 is MDHEN and CDR2 is SYDVKM in the germline V gene. V was pared by 5 bases and J by 11 bases, with 5 bases of the junction left unmatched. CDR3 size: 13 residues. CDR3 coding DNA: TGTGCCAGCAGTCCGGACAGGGGGCGTTCCCAGCATTTT. This encodes CASSPDRGRSQHF.

The V and J genes are TRBV7-2 and TRBJ1-2; TRBD1 matches at 9 bases. After removal of 5 bases from V and 4 bases from J, the junction contained 5 bases not matched to a gene. CDR1 is SGHTA, CDR2 FQGNSA, per germline. The CDR3 runs 14 residues. DNA of the CDR3: TGTGCCAGCAGCCCAGGGACAGGGCTCTATGGCTACACCTTC. Its translation is CASSPGTGLYGYTF. Full variable domain (remainder filled in from reference TRBV7-2 and TRBJ1-2): GAGVSQSPSNKVTEKGKDVELRCDPISGHTALYWYRQSLGQGLEFLIYFQGNSAPDKSGLPSDRFSAERTGGSVSTLTIQRTQQEDSAVYLCASSPGTGLYGYTFGSGTRLTVV.

The chain uses TRBV4-1 and TRBJ1-3; D uncertain. CDR3 length: 16 residues. V was shortened by 3 bases and J by 5 bases, with 17 bases between the two germline ends. Germline V gene lookup returns CDR1 MGHRA and CDR2 YSYEKL. The CDR3 is CASSHQGGNERNTIYF. The CDR3 DNA reads as TGCGCCAGCAGCCACCAAGGAGGCAACGAGCGAAACACCATATATTTT.

The chain has TRBV30 and TRBJ1-4, with D possibly being TRBD1 (6 bases). CDR1 and CDR2 (germline): GTSNPN, SVGIG (reference sequence). V was shortened by 2 bases and J by 6 bases, with 19 bases between the two germline ends. There are 16 residues in the CDR3. The CDR3 loop reads CAWSTTPGDQHEKLFF. The DNA for the CDR3 is TGTGCCTGGAGTACAACTCCAGGGGACCAACATGAAAAACTGTTTTTT.

The chain couples TRBV24-1 to TRBJ2-2; D call uncertain. This CDR3 is 12 amino acids long. Germline V gene data show CDR1 as KGHDR and CDR2 as SFDVKD. V lost 4 bases to trimming and J lost 6 bases, with 5 bases between them. This CDR3 reads CATSESAGELFF. For the CDR3, the DNA is TGTGCCACCAGTGAGTCCGCCGGGGAGCTGTTTTTT.

This rearrangement joins TRBV4-3 to TRBJ2-1, with 10 bases identical to TRBD2. The germline CDR1 and CDR2 sequences are LGHNA and YSLEER. V was pared by 1 base and J by 6 bases, with 6 bases of the junction left unmatched. CDR3 size: 16 residues. CDR3 protein: CASSQGSSGRLNEQFF. For the CDR3, the DNA is TGCGCCAGCAGCCAAGGGTCTAGCGGGAGACTCAATGAGCAGTTCTTC.

The rearrangement uses TRBV27 and TRBJ1-1, with 8 bases identical to TRBD1. V gave up 2 bases and J gave up 3 bases; unmatched junction bases: 17. The V gene's germline CDR1 is MNHEY and CDR2 SMNVEV (reference sequence). The CDR3 is 19 residues long. In DNA, the CDR3 is TGTGCCAGCAGTTTACTTGGGCCGACAGGGGCGGCGACGGACACTGAAGCTTTCTTT. Residues: CASSLLGPTGAATDTEAFF.

CDR3 DNA sequence: TGTGCCAGCAGCCAAGCACTCGAGCGCCCCTACAATGAGCAGTTCTTC. Translated, it gives CASSQALERPYNEQFF. This rearrangement joins TRBV3-1 (or the pseudogene TRBV3-2) to TRBJ2-1, with D uncertain. The germline gives CDR1 LGHDT, CDR2 YNNKEL (reference sequence). This CDR3 region has 16 residues. Trimming removed 1 base from V and 2 bases from J, with 12 bases in between.

The rearrangement links TRBV5-1 to TRBJ2-7, with a tentative D call TRBD1 (6 bases). The CDR3 is 15 residues long. V was trimmed by 2 bases and J by 7 bases, leaving 19 bases between them. Germline V CDR1 and CDR2: SGHRS, YFSETQ. The CDR3 coding sequence is TGCGCCAGCAGCTTCGTGGCAGGGGACCTCGGGGAGCAGTACTTC. This sequence encodes CASSFVAGDLGEQYF.

The chain joins TRBV7-2 to TRBJ2-7; 9 nucleotides line up with TRBD1. CDR1 is SGHTA and CDR2 is FQGNSA in the germline V gene. Trimming cost V 1 base and J 9 bases; bases outside gene matches: 1. This CDR3 is built from 12 residues. CDR3 nucleotides: TGTGCCAGCAGCTTAGGACAGGGGGGGCAGTACTTC. The encoded protein is CASSLGQGGQYF.

This chain connects TRBV5-6 to TRBJ2-1; D is unclear. The V end was cut by 0 bases, the J end by 0 bases, with 7 bases between. This CDR3 is built from 15 residues. CDR1 and CDR2 from the germline V gene are SGHDT and YYEEEE. The CDR3, as DNA: TGTGCCAGCAGCTTGGACCCGAGCTCCTACAATGAGCAGTTCTTC. Its protein product is CASSLDPSSYNEQFF.

The J gene is TRBJ2-3, the V gene TRBV2; possibly TRBD2 for D (5 bases). Germline CDR1 and CDR2: SNHLY and FYNNEI. V lost 8 bases and J 0 bases, leaving 12 bases between the germline ends. The CDR3 sequence is 14 residues long. CDR3 sequence: CASLDYASTDTQYF. The CDR3 DNA reads as TGTGCCAGCTTAGACTATGCTAGCACAGATACGCAGTATTTT.

The V call is TRBV12-3 or TRBV12-4, the J call TRBJ1-5; D is unclear. V shed 2 bases and J shed 6 bases, with 5 bases lying between them. This CDR3 has 12 residues. DNA for the CDR3: TGTGCCAGCAGTTTATGGGTTCAGCCCCAGCATTTT. Residues: CASSLWVQPQHF.

This chain joins TRBV2 and TRBJ2-1, with D perhaps assigned TRBD1 or TRBD2 (6 bases each). Per the germline V gene, CDR1 is SNHLY and CDR2 is FYNNEI. The CDR3 runs to 15 residues. V shed 4 bases and J shed 3 bases, with 13 bases lying between them. The CDR3 reads CASSGSGGHYNEQFF. The CDR3 bases are TGTGCCAGCAGTGGATCCGGGGGCCACTACAATGAGCAGTTCTTC. The full variable domain, rest sourced from reference TRBV2 and TRBJ2-1, is EPEVTQTPSHQVTQMGQEVILRCVPISNHLYFYWYRQILGQKVEFLVSFYNNEISEKSEIFDDQFSVERPDGSNFTLKIRSTKLEDSAMYFCASSGSGGHYNEQFFGPGTRLTVL.

Written as DNA, the CDR3 is TGCGCCAGCACCCCGGACAGGCCTAATGAAAAACTGTTTTTT. As protein: CASTPDRPNEKLFF. The chain carries TRBV5-1 and TRBJ1-4; 7 bases are a match to TRBD1. The CDR3 has 14 residues. Per germline, CDR1 SGHRS and CDR2 YFSETQ. V lost 6 bases, J lost 3 bases, and 5 bases stayed unmatched.

In DNA, the CDR3 is TGCGCCAGCAGCCCTCTACAGGGTTCTAATTCACCCCTCCACTTT. The encoded protein is CASSPLQGSNSPLHF. The chain joins TRBV5-1 to TRBJ1-6; D may be TRBD1 (6 bases). CDR1 and CDR2 from the germline V gene are SGHRS and YFSETQ. V lost 4 bases, J lost 6 bases, and 14 bases lay in between. There are 15 residues in the CDR3.

This clone is medium-sized. V usage is TRBV10-1 and J usage is TRBJ2-5; TRBD1 is a possible D gene (5 bases). The CDR3 has 13 residues. V was shortened by 9 bases and J by 5 bases, with 16 bases between the two germline ends. The germline gives CDR1 WNHNN, CDR2 SYGVQD (reference sequence). The CDR3 DNA sequence: TGCGCCAGATCCGTCAGGGTCCAGGAGACCCAGTACTTC. It encodes CARSVRVQETQYF.

The rearrangement links TRBV19 to TRBJ2-1, with 8 nucleotides matching TRBD1. V gave up 6 bases and J gave up 7 bases; unmatched junction bases: 14. The CDR3 covers 16 residues. Germline CDR1 is LNHDA and CDR2 is SQIVND (reference sequence). The CDR3 coding sequence is TGTGCCAGTAGGAGCGACAGGGGATTGATCGCGAATGAGCAGTTCTTC. Amino acids: CASRSDRGLIANEQFF.

This chain connects TRBV7-2 to TRBJ2-1; the D gene is possibly TRBD2 (6 bases). The ends were cut back, 1 base at V and 7 bases at J, with 14 bases in the middle. Germline values: CDR1 SGHTA, CDR2 FQGNSA. The CDR3 sequence is 15 residues long. CDR3 nucleotide sequence: TGTGCCAGCAGCTTAGTGGGAGCGGAGGGGAATGAGCAGTTCTTC. Residues: CASSLVGAEGNEQFF.

This sequence joins TRBV27 and TRBJ1-6, with D possibly TRBD1 on 5 matching bases. Germline V gene sequence: CDR1 MNHEY, CDR2 SMNVEV (reference sequence). The V gene lost 6 bases and the J gene lost 7 bases, with 10 bases spanning the gap. The CDR3 totals 13 residues. CDR3 DNA: TGTGCCAGCAGGCTAAAGGGGAATTCACCCCTCCACTTT. Translated: CASRLKGNSPLHF.

CDR3 amino acids: CSATRSETQYF. In DNA form, the CDR3 reads TGCAGTGCTACCAGGTCGGAGACCCAGTACTTC. This chain uses TRBV20-1 with TRBJ2-5; D gene unclear. Trimming shortened V by 4 bases and J by 5 bases, and 8 bases separated the two germline ends. Germline V gives CDR1 DFQATT, CDR2 SNEGSKA (reference sequence). The CDR3 runs 11 residues.

The rearrangement uses TRBV5-1 and TRBJ1-6; D remains unclear. CDR1 and CDR2 (germline): SGHRS, YFSETQ. V lost 0 bases and J 9 bases, leaving 13 bases between the germline ends. The CDR3 is made up of 15 amino acids. CDR3 DNA: TGCGCCAGCAGCTTGGCCGCGGCAGTATCTTCACCCCTCCACTTT. Amino acid sequence: CASSLAAAVSSPLHF.

The V call is TRBV5-1, the J call TRBJ2-7, with D perhaps TRBD2 (6 bases). The V end was cut by 4 bases, the J end by 0 bases, with 14 bases between. Germline assignment: CDR1 SGHRS and CDR2 YFSETQ. The CDR3 covers 15 residues. Here the CDR3 reads CASSADTGSSYEQYF. The CDR3 DNA follows: TGCGCCAGCAGCGCCGATACCGGGAGCTCCTACGAGCAGTACTTC.

The gene calls are TRBV28 and TRBJ2-3; D is undetermined. In germline, CDR1 is MDHEN, CDR2 SYDVKM. This CDR3 contains 15 residues. Trimming removed 2 bases at V and 0 bases at J, with 9 bases between. This CDR3 is CASSLSGASTDTQYF. CDR3 nucleotides: TGTGCCAGCAGTTTAAGTGGAGCTAGCACAGATACGCAGTATTTT.